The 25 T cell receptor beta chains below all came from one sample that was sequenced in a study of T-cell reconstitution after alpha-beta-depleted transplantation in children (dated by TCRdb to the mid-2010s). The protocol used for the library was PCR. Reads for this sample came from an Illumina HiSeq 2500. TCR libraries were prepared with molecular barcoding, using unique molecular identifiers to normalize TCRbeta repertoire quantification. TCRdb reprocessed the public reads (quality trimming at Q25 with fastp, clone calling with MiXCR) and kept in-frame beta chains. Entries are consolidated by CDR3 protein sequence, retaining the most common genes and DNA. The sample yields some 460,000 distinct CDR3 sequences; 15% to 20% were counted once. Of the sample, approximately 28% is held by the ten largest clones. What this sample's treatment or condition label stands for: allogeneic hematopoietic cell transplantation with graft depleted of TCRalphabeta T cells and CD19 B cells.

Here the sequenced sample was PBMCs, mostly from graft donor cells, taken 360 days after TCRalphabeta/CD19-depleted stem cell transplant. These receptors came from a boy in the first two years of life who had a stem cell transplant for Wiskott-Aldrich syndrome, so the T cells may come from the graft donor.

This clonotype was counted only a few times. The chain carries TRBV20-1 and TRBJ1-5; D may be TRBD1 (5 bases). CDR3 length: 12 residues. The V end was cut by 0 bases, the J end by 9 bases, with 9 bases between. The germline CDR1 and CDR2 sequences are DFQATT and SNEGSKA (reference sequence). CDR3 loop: CSAREVTGPQHF. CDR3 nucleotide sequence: TGCAGTGCTAGAGAAGTAACAGGGCCCCAGCATTTT.

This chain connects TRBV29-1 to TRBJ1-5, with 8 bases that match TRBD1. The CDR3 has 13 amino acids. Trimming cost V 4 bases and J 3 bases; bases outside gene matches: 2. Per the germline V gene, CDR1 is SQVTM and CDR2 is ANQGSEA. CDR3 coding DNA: TGCAGCGTTGGACAGGGGTACAATCAGCCCCAGCATTTT. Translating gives CSVGQGYNQPQHF.

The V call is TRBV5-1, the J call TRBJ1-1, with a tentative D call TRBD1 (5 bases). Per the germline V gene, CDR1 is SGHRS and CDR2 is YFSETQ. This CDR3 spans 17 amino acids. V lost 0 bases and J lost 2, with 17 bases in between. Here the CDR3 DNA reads TGCGCCAGCAGCTTGGTTCGGGACGCATCTAGAAACACTGAAGCTTTCTTT. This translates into CASSLVRDASRNTEAFF. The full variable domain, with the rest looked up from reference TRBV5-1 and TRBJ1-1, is KAGVTQTPRYLIKTRGQQVTLSCSPISGHRSVSWYQQTPGQGLQFLFEYFSETQRNKGNFPGRFSGRQFSNSRSEMNVSTLELGDSALYLCASSLVRDASRNTEAFFGQGTRLTVV.

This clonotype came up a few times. CDR3 sequence: CASSEGFLNTEAFF. For the CDR3, the DNA is TGTGCCAGCAGTGAGGGGTTCTTGAACACTGAAGCTTTCTTT. The V call is TRBV2, the J call TRBJ1-1; no reliable D call. Trimming removed 3 bases from V and 0 bases from J, with 8 bases in between. CDR3 length equals 14 residues. In germline, CDR1 is SNHLY, CDR2 FYNNEI.

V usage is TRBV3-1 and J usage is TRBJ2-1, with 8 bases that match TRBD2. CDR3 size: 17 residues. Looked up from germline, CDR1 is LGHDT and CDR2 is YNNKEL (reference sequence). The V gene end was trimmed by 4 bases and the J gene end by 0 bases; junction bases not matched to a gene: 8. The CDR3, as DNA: TGTGCCAGCAGCCTCTCTAGCGGGCTGAGCTCCTACAATGAGCAGTTCTTC. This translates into CASSLSSGLSSYNEQFF.

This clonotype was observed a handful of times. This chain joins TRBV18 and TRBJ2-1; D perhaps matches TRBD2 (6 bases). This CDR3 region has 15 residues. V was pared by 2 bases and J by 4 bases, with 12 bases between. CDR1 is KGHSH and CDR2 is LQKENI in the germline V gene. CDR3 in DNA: TGTGCCAGCTCACCAGTGGCAGGGACTTACAATGAGCAGTTCTTC. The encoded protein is CASSPVAGTYNEQFF. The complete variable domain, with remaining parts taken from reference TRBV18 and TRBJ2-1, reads NAGVMQNPRHLVRRRGQEARLRCSPMKGHSHVYWYRQLPEEGLKFMVYLQKENIIDESGMPKERFSAEFPKEGPSILRIQQVVRGDSAAYFCASSPVAGTYNEQFFGPGTRLTVL.

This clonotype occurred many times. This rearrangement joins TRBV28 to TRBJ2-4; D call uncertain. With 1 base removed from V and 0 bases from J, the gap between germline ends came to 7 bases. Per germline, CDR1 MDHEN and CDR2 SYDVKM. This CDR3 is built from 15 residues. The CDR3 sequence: CASSLLGLAKNIQYF. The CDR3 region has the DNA TGTGCCAGCAGTTTATTGGGTTTAGCCAAAAACATTCAGTACTTC.

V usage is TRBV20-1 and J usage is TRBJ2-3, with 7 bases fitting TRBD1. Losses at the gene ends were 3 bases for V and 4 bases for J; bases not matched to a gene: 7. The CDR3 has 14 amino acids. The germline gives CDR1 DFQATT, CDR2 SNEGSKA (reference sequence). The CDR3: CSARGQSKADTQYF. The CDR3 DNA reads TGCAGTGCTAGGGGACAGAGTAAGGCAGATACGCAGTATTTT.

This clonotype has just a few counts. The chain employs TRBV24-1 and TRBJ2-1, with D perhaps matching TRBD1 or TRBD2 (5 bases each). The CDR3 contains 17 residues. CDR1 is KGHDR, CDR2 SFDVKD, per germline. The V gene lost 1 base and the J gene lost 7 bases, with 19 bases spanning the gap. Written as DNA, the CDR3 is TGTGCCACCAGTGATTTTGTCCGGGGCAAAATATATAATGAGCAGTTCTTC. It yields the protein CATSDFVRGKIYNEQFF.

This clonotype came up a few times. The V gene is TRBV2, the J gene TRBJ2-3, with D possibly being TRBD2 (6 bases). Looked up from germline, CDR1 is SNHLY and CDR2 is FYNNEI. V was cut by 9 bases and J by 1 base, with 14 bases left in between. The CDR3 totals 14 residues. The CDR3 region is CASTIGRGTDTQYF. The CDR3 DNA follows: TGTGCCAGTACCATCGGGAGAGGCACAGATACGCAGTATTTT.

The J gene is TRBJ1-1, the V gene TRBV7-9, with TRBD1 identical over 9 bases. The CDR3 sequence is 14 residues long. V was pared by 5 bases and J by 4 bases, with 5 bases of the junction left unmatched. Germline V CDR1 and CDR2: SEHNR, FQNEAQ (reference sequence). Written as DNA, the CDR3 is TGTGCCAGCAGCCTCCGGGACAGGGTCACTGAAGCTTTCTTT. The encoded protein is CASSLRDRVTEAFF.

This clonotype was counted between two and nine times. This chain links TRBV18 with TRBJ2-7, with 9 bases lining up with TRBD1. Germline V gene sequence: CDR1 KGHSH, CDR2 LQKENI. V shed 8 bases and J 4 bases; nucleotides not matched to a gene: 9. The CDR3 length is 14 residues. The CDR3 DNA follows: TGTGCCAGCCGGGCGGGGACAGGGCAATACGAGCAGTACTTC. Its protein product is CASRAGTGQYEQYF. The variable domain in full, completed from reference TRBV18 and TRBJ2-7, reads NAGVMQNPRHLVRRRGQEARLRCSPMKGHSHVYWYRQLPEEGLKFMVYLQKENIIDESGMPKERFSAEFPKEGPSILRIQQVVRGDSAAYFCASRAGTGQYEQYFGPGTRLTVT.

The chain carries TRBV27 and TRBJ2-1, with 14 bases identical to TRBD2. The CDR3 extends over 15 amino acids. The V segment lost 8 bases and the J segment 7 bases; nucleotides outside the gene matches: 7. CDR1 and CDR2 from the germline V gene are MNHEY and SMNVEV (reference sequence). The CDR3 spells CASSPGTSGSNEQFF. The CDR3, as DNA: TGTGCCAGCTCCCCCGGGACTAGCGGGAGTAATGAGCAGTTCTTC.

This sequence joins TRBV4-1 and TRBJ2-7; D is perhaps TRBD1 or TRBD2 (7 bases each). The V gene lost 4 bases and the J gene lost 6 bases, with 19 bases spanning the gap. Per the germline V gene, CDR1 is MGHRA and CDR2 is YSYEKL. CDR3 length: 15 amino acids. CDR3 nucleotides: TGCGCCAGCAGCCGCCCGTCGACAGGGAGGGGCGAGCAGTACTTC. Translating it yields CASSRPSTGRGEQYF.

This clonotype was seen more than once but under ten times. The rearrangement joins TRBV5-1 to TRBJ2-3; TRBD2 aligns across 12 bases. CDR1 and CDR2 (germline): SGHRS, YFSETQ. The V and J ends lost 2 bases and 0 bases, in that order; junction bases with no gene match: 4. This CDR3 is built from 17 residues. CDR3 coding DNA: TGCGCCAGCAGCTTCGGGACTAGCGGGCTAAGCACAGATACGCAGTATTTT. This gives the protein CASSFGTSGLSTDTQYF.

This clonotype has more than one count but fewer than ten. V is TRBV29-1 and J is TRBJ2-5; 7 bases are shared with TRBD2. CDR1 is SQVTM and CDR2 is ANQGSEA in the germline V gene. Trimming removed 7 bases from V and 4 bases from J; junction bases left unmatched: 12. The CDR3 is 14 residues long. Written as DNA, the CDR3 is TGCAGCGGATCTTCTGAAGGGAGGGGAGAGACCCAGTACTTC. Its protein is CSGSSEGRGETQYF.

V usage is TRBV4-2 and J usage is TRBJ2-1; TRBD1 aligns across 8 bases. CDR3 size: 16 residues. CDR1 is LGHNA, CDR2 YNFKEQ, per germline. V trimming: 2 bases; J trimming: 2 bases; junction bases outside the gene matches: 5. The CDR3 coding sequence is TGTGCCAGCAGCCAAACGGGGACAGGCACCTACAATGAGCAGTTCTTC. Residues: CASSQTGTGTYNEQFF.

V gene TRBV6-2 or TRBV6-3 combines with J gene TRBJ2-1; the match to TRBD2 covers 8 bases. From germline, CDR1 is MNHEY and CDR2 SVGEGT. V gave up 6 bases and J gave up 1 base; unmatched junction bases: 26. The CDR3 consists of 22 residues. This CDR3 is CASRLLRGGRLAGLSSYNEQFF. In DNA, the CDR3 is TGTGCCAGCAGACTATTAAGGGGAGGGAGGCTAGCGGGCCTCTCATCCTACAATGAGCAGTTCTTC.

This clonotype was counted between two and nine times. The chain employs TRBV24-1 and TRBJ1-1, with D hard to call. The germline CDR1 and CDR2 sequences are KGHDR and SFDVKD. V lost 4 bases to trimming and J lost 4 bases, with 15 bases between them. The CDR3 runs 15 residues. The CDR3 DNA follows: TGTGCCACCAGTGACTCCCGGACCGCAGTCACTGAAGCTTTCTTT. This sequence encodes CATSDSRTAVTEAFF.

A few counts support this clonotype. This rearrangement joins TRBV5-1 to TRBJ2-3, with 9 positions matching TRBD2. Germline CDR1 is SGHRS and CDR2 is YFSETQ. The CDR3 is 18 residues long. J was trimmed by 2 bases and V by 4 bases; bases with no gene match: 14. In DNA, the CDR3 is TGCGCCAGCAGCGGGCAGGGTAGCGGGAGCCCAAACACAGATACGCAGTATTTT. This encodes CASSGQGSGSPNTDTQYF.

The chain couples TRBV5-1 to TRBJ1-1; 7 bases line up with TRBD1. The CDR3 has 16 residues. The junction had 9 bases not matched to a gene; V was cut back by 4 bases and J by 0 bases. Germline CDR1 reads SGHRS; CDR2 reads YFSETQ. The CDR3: CASSPTGMIMNTEAFF. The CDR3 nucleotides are TGCGCCAGCAGCCCGACAGGGATGATCATGAACACTGAAGCTTTCTTT. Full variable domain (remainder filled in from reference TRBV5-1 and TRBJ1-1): KAGVTQTPRYLIKTRGQQVTLSCSPISGHRSVSWYQQTPGQGLQFLFEYFSETQRNKGNFPGRFSGRQFSNSRSEMNVSTLELGDSALYLCASSPTGMIMNTEAFFGQGTRLTVV.

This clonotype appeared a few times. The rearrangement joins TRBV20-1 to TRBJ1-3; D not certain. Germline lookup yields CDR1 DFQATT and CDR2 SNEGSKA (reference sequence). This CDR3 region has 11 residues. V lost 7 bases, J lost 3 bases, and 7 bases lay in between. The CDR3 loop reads CSGTRGNTIYF. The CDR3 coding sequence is TGCAGTGGTACACGTGGAAACACCATATATTTT.

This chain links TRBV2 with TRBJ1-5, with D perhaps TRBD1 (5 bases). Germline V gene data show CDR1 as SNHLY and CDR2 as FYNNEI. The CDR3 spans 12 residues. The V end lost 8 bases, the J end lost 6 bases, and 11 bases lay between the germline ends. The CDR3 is CASGQLPQPQHF. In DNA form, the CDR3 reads TGTGCCAGCGGACAACTCCCTCAGCCCCAGCATTTT.

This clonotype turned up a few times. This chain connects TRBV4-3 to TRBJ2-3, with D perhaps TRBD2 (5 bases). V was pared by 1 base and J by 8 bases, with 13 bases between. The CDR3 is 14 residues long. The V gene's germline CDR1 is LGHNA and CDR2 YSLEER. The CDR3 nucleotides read TGCGCCAGCAGCCAAGGACTAATTCGCGGTACGCAGTATTTT. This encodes CASSQGLIRGTQYF.

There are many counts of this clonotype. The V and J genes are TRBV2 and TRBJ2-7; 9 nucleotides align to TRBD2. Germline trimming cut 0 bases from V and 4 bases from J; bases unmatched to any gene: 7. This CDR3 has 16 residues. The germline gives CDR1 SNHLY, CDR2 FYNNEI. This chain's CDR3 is CASSEALIAGVYEQYF. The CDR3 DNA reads TGTGCCAGCAGTGAAGCGCTCATAGCGGGGGTATACGAGCAGTACTTC.